The 21 T cell receptor beta chains reported below all come from one sample, sequenced in a study of cytomegalovirus exposure and HLA in healthy donors. Vbeta (60) and Jbeta (13) primers were used in the PCR. Only in-frame clones appear in the TCRdb table, and some are missing; sequencing was by immunoSEQ multiplex PCR. The sample consists of about 200,000 clones, more than 75% of them appearing once. The sample taken for sequencing was PBMCs. The receptors come from a woman aged 45-65 years in good health and CMV-seropositive.

V is TRBV19 and J is TRBJ1-1; D gene uncertain. Trimming took 5 bases from V and 3 from J, leaving 10 bases between them. This CDR3 has 13 residues. Germline V gene data show CDR1 as LNHDA and CDR2 as SQIVND (reference sequence). The CDR3 reads CASSPRTDTEAFF. As DNA, the CDR3 is TGTGCCAGTAGTCCCCGTACGGACACTGAAGCTTTCTTT.

Note on this clone: Relative to the germline gene, one junction end is altered; a read error may explain this. The chain is built from TRBV7-9 and TRBJ2-7, with D maybe TRBD2 (5 bases). The CDR3 loop spans 15 amino acids. CDR1 SEHNR and CDR2 FQNEAQ come from the germline V gene (reference sequence). CDR3 amino acids: CSSSLGFEGSSEQYF. The DNA of the CDR3 is TGTTCCAGCAGCTTAGGGTTCGAGGGTAGTAGCGAGCAGTACTTC.

The chain uses TRBV4-3 and TRBJ2-7; the match to TRBD2 covers 7 bases. The trim removed 2 bases at V and 5 bases at J, leaving 3 bases unmatched. The CDR3 contains 13 residues. Germline V gene lookup returns CDR1 LGHNA and CDR2 YSLEER. The CDR3 DNA reads as TGCGCCAGCAGCCAACTCGGGGGGAACGAGCAGTACTTC. This gives the protein CASSQLGGNEQYF.

This chain uses TRBV27 with TRBJ1-2; a possible D gene is TRBD1 (6 bases). This CDR3 has 13 residues. Per the germline V gene, CDR1 is MNHEY and CDR2 is SMNVEV (reference sequence). Trimming took 6 bases from V and 12 from J, leaving 20 bases between them. CDR3 sequence: CASRTSGTQNHTF. CDR3 nucleotide sequence: TGTGCCAGCAGGACCTCCGGGACACAGAACCACACCTTC.

V is TRBV19 and J is TRBJ2-5; D perhaps matches TRBD1 (5 bases). Germline V gene lookup returns CDR1 LNHDA and CDR2 SQIVND (reference sequence). The CDR3 contains 13 residues. V lost 7 bases and J 3 bases, leaving 12 bases between the germline ends. The CDR3 DNA sequence: TGTGCCAGTACTCCGGACACCGAAGAGACCCAGTACTTC. Translating it yields CASTPDTEETQYF.

Only one count was recorded for this clone. This rearrangement joins TRBV6-5 to TRBJ2-5; D might be TRBD1 (6 bases). The closer fit of TRBJ2-7 to the DNA end suggests the J call may be wrong. The CDR3 has 14 amino acids. Germline lookup yields CDR1 MNHEY and CDR2 SVGAGI. The CDR3 DNA follows: TGTGCCAGCAGAGCAACAGGGCCCCACTACGAGCAGTACTTC. Protein sequence: CASRATGPHYEQYF.

The rearrangement links TRBV2 to TRBJ1-2; TRBD1 agrees at 7 bases. The CDR3 covers 13 residues. Trimming at V came to 1 base and at J to 7 bases, leaving 3 bases not matched to a gene. The V gene's germline CDR1 is SNHLY and CDR2 FYNNEI. CDR3 sequence: CASSEDRDSGYTF. The CDR3 nucleotides are TGTGCCAGCAGTGAAGATCGGGACAGTGGCTACACCTTC.

This clone was recorded a few times. The genes are TRBV2 and TRBJ1-2; TRBD1 matches 7 bases. Unmatched junction bases numbered 5, after V lost 6 bases and J lost 4 bases. Germline V lookup: CDR1 SNHLY, CDR2 FYNNEI. The CDR3 contains 13 residues. The CDR3 coding sequence is TGTGCCAGCAGGCCCCCAGGGGGCTATGGCTACACCTTC. This encodes CASRPPGGYGYTF.

The chain links TRBV28 to TRBJ2-7; possibly TRBD1 for D (6 bases). The CDR3 consists of 15 residues. V was trimmed by 7 bases and J by 3 bases, leaving 19 bases between them. Germline V gene sequence: CDR1 MDHEN, CDR2 SYDVKM. The CDR3: CASTLDRTRHYEQYF. CDR3 nucleotide sequence: TGTGCCAGCACCCTCGACAGGACACGCCACTACGAGCAGTACTTC.

V usage is TRBV18 and J usage is TRBJ1-1, with 7 bases identical to TRBD1. V shed 6 bases, J shed 1 base, and the junction held 8 bases outside the gene matches. CDR1 is KGHSH and CDR2 is LQKENI in the germline V gene. The CDR3 consists of 15 residues. The chain's CDR3 is CASSLGGAGNTEAFF. Here the CDR3 DNA reads TGTGCCAGCTCTTTAGGGGGCGCGGGGAACACTGAAGCTTTCTTT. Variable domain in full (rest from reference TRBV18 and TRBJ1-1): NAGVMQNPRHLVRRRGQEARLRCSPMKGHSHVYWYRQLPEEGLKFMVYLQKENIIDESGMPKERFSAEFPKEGPSILRIQQVVRGDSAAYFCASSLGGAGNTEAFFGQGTRLTVV.

This chain connects TRBV18 to TRBJ2-3, with no clear D. Germline CDR1 KGHSH, CDR2 LQKENI. The CDR3 has 14 residues. Trimming cost V 6 bases and J 0 bases, with 10 bases left between them. CDR3 bases: TGTGCCAGCTCTCCCACAGCTAGCACAGATACGCAGTATTTT. Translated: CASSPTASTDTQYF.

The V call is TRBV10-3, the J call TRBJ2-1, with 14 nucleotides matching TRBD2. V trimming: 4 bases; J trimming: 4 bases; junction bases outside the gene matches: 6. CDR3 length equals 17 residues. Germline lookup yields CDR1 ENHRY and CDR2 SYGVKD. In nucleotides, the CDR3 is TGTGCCATCAGTGGGGGGACTAGCGGGAGTGGGTACAATGAGCAGTTCTTC. It translates to CAISGGTSGSGYNEQFF.

CDR3 in DNA: TGTGCCAGTACCCGCCTTCGGGGGATTAACTATGGCTACACCTTC. Its protein product is CASTRLRGINYGYTF. The chain recombines TRBV19 with TRBJ1-2; tentative D call: TRBD1 (5 bases). Between the trimmed V and J ends, which lost 7 bases and 1 base, there was a span of 16 bases. CDR3 length: 15 amino acids. Per germline, CDR1 LNHDA and CDR2 SQIVND (reference sequence).

The chain combines TRBV7-8 with TRBJ2-5; no definite D call. This CDR3 spans 13 amino acids. Germline assignment: CDR1 SGHVS and CDR2 FQNEAQ. The V gene lost 1 base and the J gene lost 2 bases, with 5 bases spanning the gap. DNA of the CDR3: TGTGCCAGCAGCTTAGGGCAGCAAGAGACCCAGTACTTC. Translated, it gives CASSLGQQETQYF. The whole variable domain, remainder taken from reference TRBV7-8 and TRBJ2-5, is GAGVSQSPRYKVAKRGQDVALRCDPISGHVSLFWYQQALGQGPEFLTYFQNEAQLDKSGLPSDRFFAERPEGSVSTLKIQRTQQEDSAVYLCASSLGQQETQYFGPGTRLLVL.

This clone was seen a few times. The rearrangement uses TRBV6-5 and TRBJ2-7; 8 bases line up with TRBD1. Germline V lookup: CDR1 MNHEY, CDR2 SVGAGI. V dropped 3 bases and J dropped 8; count of bases not matched to a gene: 15. CDR3 length equals 16 residues. CDR3 loop: CASSYGGTGYSTKQYF. The CDR3 region has the DNA TGTGCCAGCAGTTATGGGGGGACAGGCTATTCTACGAAGCAGTACTTC.

In DNA, the CDR3 is TGTGCCAGCAGCGTAGACAACAGGGGACGAGATACGCAGTATTTT. This translates into CASSVDNRGRDTQYF. The V and J genes are TRBV9 and TRBJ2-3, with TRBD1 matching over 7 bases. The germline CDR1 and CDR2 sequences are SGDLS and YYNGEE. The CDR3 totals 15 residues. With 0 bases clipped from V and 5 bases from J, the junction kept 6 bases outside the gene matches. Combining the CDR3 with reference TRBV9 and TRBJ2-3 gives the whole variable domain DSGVTQTPKHLITATGQRVTLRCSPRSGDLSVYWYQQSLDQGLQFLIQYYNGEERAKGNILERFSAQQFPDLHSELNLSSLELGDSALYFCASSVDNRGRDTQYFGPGTRLTVL.

With respect to this clone: Additional DNA sequences in this sample encode the identical CDR3. The chain couples TRBV7-2 to TRBJ2-2; 8 bases fit TRBD1. The CDR3 is 14 amino acids. Germline assignment: CDR1 SGHTA and CDR2 FQGNSA. Trimming cost V 6 bases and J 5 bases; bases outside gene matches: 5. The CDR3 loop is CASRPGQATGELFF. CDR3 sequence (DNA): TGTGCCAGCAGGCCGGGACAGGCGACCGGGGAGCTGTTTTTT.

This chain's CDR3 is CASSPRTGGDQPQHF. In DNA form, the CDR3 reads TGTGCCAGCAGTCCTAGGACAGGGGGAGATCAGCCCCAGCATTTT. V gene TRBV27 combines with J gene TRBJ1-5; 10 bases match TRBD1. V lost 5 bases and J lost 5; bases outside the gene matches: 6. This CDR3 is 15 amino acids long. Germline V gene lookup returns CDR1 MNHEY and CDR2 SMNVEV (reference sequence).

The chain recombines TRBV19 with TRBJ2-2; 9 bases are shared with TRBD1. V shed 7 bases, J shed 4 bases, and the junction held 19 bases outside the gene matches. Germline V gene lookup returns CDR1 LNHDA and CDR2 SQIVND (reference sequence). This CDR3 is built from 19 residues. The CDR3 DNA is TGTGCCAGTATTCCGGGGCTCTATTCGGGACAGGGCTTCACCGGGGAGCTGTTTTTT. Residues: CASIPGLYSGQGFTGELFF.

The rearrangement joins TRBV5-6 to TRBJ2-7, with 7 bases that match TRBD1. CDR1 is SGHDT, CDR2 YYEEEE, per germline. The V segment lost 3 bases and the J segment 2 bases; nucleotides outside the gene matches: 11. This CDR3 has 16 amino acids. CDR3 in amino acids: CASSYDTGANTYEQYF. DNA of the CDR3: TGTGCCAGCAGCTACGATACAGGGGCGAATACCTACGAGCAGTACTTC.

J is TRBJ1-2 and V is TRBV15; a weak D match, TRBD1 (6 bases). From germline, CDR1 is LNHNV and CDR2 YYDKDF (reference sequence). V was trimmed by 2 bases and J by 8 bases, leaving 15 bases between them. The CDR3 sequence is 14 residues long. The CDR3 nucleotides are TGTGCCACCAGCAGAAAGGGGGGGATTGGCGGCTACACCTTC. Protein product: CATSRKGGIGGYTF.